These 19 T cell receptor beta chains were all obtained from the same sample, sequenced in a study of cytotoxic CD8 clonotypes in ibrutinib-treated CLL (dated by TCRdb to about 2021). Per the publication, the time point label means: progressive disease on ibrutinib. Library preparation was by the immunoSEQ multiplex PCR assay. TCRdb stores this immuneACCESS table with in-frame sequences only. Part of the clones is absent; in the studies checked, under half of the shortfall reflects unresolved V genes, and no reason is known for the rest. The sample table contains roughly 300,000 clones; only one count was recorded for more than 70% of them. The ten largest clones add up to around 5.3% of the sample. The sample consisted of PBMCs, taken at disease progression, from a patient treated with ibrutinib. Every receptor here comes from a human donor with chronic lymphocytic leukemia.

This clone was observed a few times. The CDR3 sequence is CASSYGGYEYEQYF. The CDR3 nucleotides are TGTGCCAGCAGTTACGGGGGGTATGAGTACGAGCAGTACTTC. The rearrangement uses TRBV6-5 and TRBJ2-7, with D tentatively TRBD2 (6 bases). The V gene's germline CDR1 is MNHEY and CDR2 SVGAGI. The CDR3 extends over 14 amino acids. Trimming shortened V by 2 bases and J by 4 bases, and 12 bases separated the two germline ends.

This rearrangement joins TRBV19 to TRBJ2-2, with 11 bases aligning to TRBD2. This CDR3 contains 15 residues. J was trimmed by 4 bases and V by 5 bases; bases with no gene match: 3. Germline V CDR1 and CDR2: LNHDA, SQIVND (reference sequence). The CDR3 DNA reads as TGTGCCAGTAGTCTTCTAGCGGGGGGCACCGGGGAGCTGTTTTTT. Protein: CASSLLAGGTGELFF.

J is TRBJ1-1 and V is TRBV29-1, with a weak D call TRBD1 (6 bases). Germline V gene data show CDR1 as SQVTM and CDR2 as ANQGSEA. The V end lost 4 bases, the J end lost 0 bases, and 9 bases lay between the germline ends. The CDR3 runs 13 residues. For the CDR3, the DNA is TGCAGCGTTGGGAGGGGGATGAACACTGAAGCTTTCTTT. This gives the protein CSVGRGMNTEAFF.

This chain connects TRBV12-5 to TRBJ2-2, with D possibly matching TRBD2 (6 bases). CDR3 length: 15 residues. With 7 bases removed from V and 3 bases from J, the gap between germline ends came to 15 bases. Per the germline V gene, CDR1 is LGHNT and CDR2 is FRNRAP. The CDR3 region is CASAERDSHTGELFF. CDR3 sequence (DNA): TGTGCTAGTGCCGAGAGGGACTCGCACACCGGGGAGCTGTTTTTT.

This clone was found a few times. This sequence joins TRBV6-4 and TRBJ1-1; D remains ambiguous. CDR1 and CDR2 (germline): MRHNA, SNTAGT. Trimming took off 2 bases at V and 0 bases at J, with 4 bases between the two ends. The CDR3 runs 13 residues. The DNA of the CDR3 is TGTGCCAGCAGTGACAGCATGAACACTGAAGCTTTCTTT. Translating it yields CASSDSMNTEAFF.

This clone appeared once. V gene TRBV25-1 combines with J gene TRBJ2-2; 9 bases are shared with TRBD2. The CDR3 has 16 amino acids. Trimming removed 3 bases from V and 4 bases from J; junction bases left unmatched: 6. Germline lookup yields CDR1 MGHDK and CDR2 SYGVNS. CDR3 nucleotides: TGTGCCAGCAGTGAGTTTGCGGGAGGGGTCACCGGGGAGCTGTTTTTT. This gives the protein CASSEFAGGVTGELFF.

J is TRBJ2-7 and V is TRBV7-9; TRBD2 might be the D (6 bases). The germline V gene encodes CDR1 SEHNR and CDR2 FQNEAQ (reference sequence). With 5 bases removed from V and 0 bases from J, the gap between germline ends came to 11 bases. The CDR3 sequence is 14 residues long. The CDR3 coding sequence is TGTGCCAGCAGCCCCTGGACTATCTCCTACGAGCAGTACTTC. It encodes CASSPWTISYEQYF.

This clone was seen a single time. V is TRBV7-2 and J is TRBJ1-1; possibly TRBD1 for D (5 bases). The CDR3 is 15 residues long. Trimming removed 4 bases from V and 1 base from J, with 13 bases in between. Germline V gene sequence: CDR1 SGHTA, CDR2 FQGNSA. The CDR3 loop is CASSSRGGPNTEAFF. Written as DNA, the CDR3 is TGTGCCAGCAGCTCCCGTGGGGGACCGAACACTGAAGCTTTCTTT. Drawing the rest from reference TRBV7-2 and TRBJ1-1, the complete variable domain is GAGVSQSPSNKVTEKGKDVELRCDPISGHTALYWYRQSLGQGLEFLIYFQGNSAPDKSGLPSDRFSAERTGGSVSTLTIQRTQQEDSAVYLCASSSRGGPNTEAFFGQGTRLTVV.

The gene calls are TRBV7-3 and TRBJ2-1, with TRBD1 matching over 9 bases. Germline V gives CDR1 SGHTA, CDR2 FQGTGA. Trimming removed 7 bases from V and 4 bases from J; junction bases left unmatched: 11. The CDR3 loop spans 16 amino acids. This CDR3 reads CASKATGTGTYNEQFF. In nucleotides, the CDR3 is TGTGCCAGCAAGGCGACCGGGACAGGGACTTACAATGAGCAGTTCTTC.

This clone was counted once. The chain has TRBV4-1 and TRBJ2-7; D ambiguous. CDR1 is MGHRA, CDR2 YSYEKL, per germline. V lost 0 bases to trimming and J lost 3 bases, with 15 bases between them. This CDR3 comprises 16 residues. CDR3 protein: CASSQDFRTSFYEQYF. In nucleotides, the CDR3 is TGCGCCAGCAGCCAAGATTTCAGGACCTCTTTCTACGAGCAGTACTTC.

Of note for this clone: The identical CDR3 is also encoded by other nucleotide sequences in the sample. The chain recombines TRBV27 with TRBJ2-7, with no clear D. Trimming removed 8 bases at V and 2 bases at J, with 4 bases between. Germline CDR1 is MNHEY and CDR2 is SMNVEV (reference sequence). This CDR3 is 10 amino acids long. The CDR3 protein is CASGTYEQYF. In DNA, the CDR3 is TGTGCCAGCGGCACCTACGAGCAGTACTTC.

This clone was found once. The J gene is TRBJ2-1, the V gene TRBV9; TRBD2 aligns across 8 bases. CDR1 SGDLS and CDR2 YYNGEE come from the germline V gene. The CDR3 loop spans 14 amino acids. The V and J ends lost 7 bases and 4 bases, in that order; junction bases with no gene match: 7. The CDR3 region is CASSGGALYNEQFF. The CDR3 DNA reads as TGTGCCAGCTCCGGGGGGGCCCTTTACAATGAGCAGTTCTTC.

V and J are TRBV9 and TRBJ1-4, with a possible D match to TRBD1 (5 bases). The V gene's germline CDR1 is SGDLS and CDR2 YYNGEE. The CDR3 runs to 18 residues. Trimming left V 2 bases short and J 8 bases short, with 25 bases between. Here the CDR3 DNA reads TGTGCCAGCAGCGTGACGGGGGTTGGTGGGTCTTCAGAAGAAAAACTGTTTTTT. It translates to CASSVTGVGGSSEEKLFF.

Comments on this clone: A read error is possible here, since a much larger clone lies one base away. The sample holds other DNA sequences that translate to the same CDR3. The chain joins TRBV5-1 to TRBJ2-5; no firm D call. Trimming stripped 1 base from V and 3 bases from J, with 1 base between. The germline V gene encodes CDR1 SGHRS and CDR2 YFSETQ. The CDR3 covers 11 residues. CDR3 amino acids: CASSLKETQYF. The CDR3 nucleotides are TGCGCCAGCAGCTTGAAAGAGACCCAGTACTTC.

This chain connects TRBV7-3 to TRBJ2-1; D is ambiguous. CDR3 length: 15 residues. In germline, CDR1 is SGHTA, CDR2 FQGTGA. V shed 5 bases and J shed 0 bases, with 11 bases lying between them. The CDR3 region has the DNA TGTGCCAGCAGCCCCAGGATAAGCTCCTACAATGAGCAGTTCTTC. This encodes CASSPRISSYNEQFF.

Comments on this clone: The sample contains more than one DNA sequence encoding this CDR3. V usage is TRBV5-1 and J usage is TRBJ2-2; no clear D. Looked up from germline, CDR1 is SGHRS and CDR2 is YFSETQ. Trimming removed 0 bases from V and 4 bases from J, with 7 bases in between. The CDR3 covers 14 residues. The CDR3 nucleotides read TGCGCCAGCAGCTTGGTAGGGTTCACCGGGGAGCTGTTTTTT. It codes for CASSLVGFTGELFF.

The rearrangement links TRBV11-2 to TRBJ2-5, with D hard to call. CDR1 and CDR2 from the germline V gene are SGHAT and FQNNGV. This CDR3 is 16 amino acids long. Trimming took off 0 bases at V and 2 bases at J, with 13 bases between the two ends. The CDR3 nucleotides are TGTGCCAGCAGCTTAGACAGTTCACAGTGGCAAGAGACCCAGTACTTC. This translates into CASSLDSSQWQETQYF.

The chain is built from TRBV27 and TRBJ2-7; the D is unclear. Germline V gene lookup returns CDR1 MNHEY and CDR2 SMNVEV (reference sequence). Trimming left V 4 bases short and J 6 bases short, with 10 bases between. This CDR3 comprises 12 residues. CDR3: CASSSMRSEQYF. The CDR3 DNA follows: TGTGCCAGCAGTTCCATGCGGTCCGAGCAGTACTTC.

This rearrangement joins TRBV7-8 to TRBJ2-3; TRBD1 matches at 11 bases. The CDR3 is 14 amino acids. V shed 4 bases and J 4 bases; nucleotides not matched to a gene: 1. Germline V gene sequence: CDR1 SGHVS, CDR2 FQNEAQ. The CDR3 protein is CASSWDRGSDTQYF. CDR3 coding DNA: TGTGCCAGCAGCTGGGACAGGGGGTCAGATACGCAGTATTTT.